This passage covers 24 T cell receptor beta chains from one sample sequenced in a study of cytomegalovirus exposure and HLA in healthy donors. Primers for the PCR totalled 60 Vbeta and 13 Jbeta. The assay was immunoSEQ multiplex PCR, and TCRdb's table has in-frame clones only and misses some. In the table there are some 79,000 clones, under 80% of which are singletons. Sequenced sample: PBMCs. The receptors come from a male donor in good health and CMV-seropositive.

This clone appeared a single time. The rearrangement joins TRBV19 to TRBJ2-7, with TRBD1 as a possible D gene (6 bases). Germline CDR1 reads LNHDA; CDR2 reads SQIVND (reference sequence). The CDR3 runs to 14 residues. V lost 3 bases, J lost 5 bases, and 14 bases lay in between. CDR3 sequence (DNA): TGTGCCAGTAGTATCCATGGACAGCATCACGAGCAGTACTTC. This translates into CASSIHGQHHEQYF.

The chain combines TRBV5-1 with TRBJ2-7, with 9 bases aligning to TRBD1. CDR1 and CDR2 (germline): SGHRS, YFSETQ. V lost 4 bases, J lost 4 bases, and 6 bases stayed unmatched. The CDR3 runs 14 residues. CDR3 amino acids: CASSAGTGTYEQYF. The CDR3 nucleotides read TGCGCCAGCAGCGCCGGGACAGGGACATACGAGCAGTACTTC.

The table lists this clone with a count of one. J is TRBJ2-3 and V is TRBV5-1; TRBD2 matches 14 bases. In germline, CDR1 is SGHRS, CDR2 YFSETQ. The CDR3 totals 17 residues. J lost 3 bases, V lost 0 bases, and 3 bases had no gene match. The CDR3 reads CASSLGLAGGPTDTQYF. The CDR3 DNA is TGCGCCAGCAGCTTGGGACTAGCGGGGGGGCCTACAGATACGCAGTATTTT.

The CDR3 DNA reads as TGTGCCAGCAGTTCCAGCGGCACTGAAGCTTTCTTT. As protein: CASSSSGTEAFF. The chain carries TRBV27 and TRBJ1-1; D gene uncertain. V was clipped by 4 bases and J by 4 bases, with 7 bases between them. This CDR3 region has 12 residues. Germline assignment: CDR1 MNHEY and CDR2 SMNVEV (reference sequence).

J is TRBJ2-4 and V is TRBV5-6; D is possibly TRBD2 (5 bases). Germline assignment: CDR1 SGHDT and CDR2 YYEEEE. Trimming pared 0 bases from V and 2 bases from J, leaving 15 bases between. The CDR3 consists of 17 residues. The CDR3 loop reads CASSLASIPNSKNIQYF. In nucleotides, the CDR3 is TGTGCCAGCAGCTTGGCTAGCATACCAAACTCCAAAAACATTCAGTACTTC.

The J gene is TRBJ2-7, the V gene TRBV28, with D possibly being TRBD1 (6 bases). The CDR3 sequence is 14 residues long. Germline V CDR1 and CDR2: MDHEN, SYDVKM. V was pared by 5 bases and J by 3 bases, with 14 bases between. The CDR3 here is CASSPLSGVYEQYF. In DNA, the CDR3 is TGTGCCAGCAGTCCCCTATCAGGGGTCTACGAGCAGTACTTC.

The chain couples TRBV27 to TRBJ2-3; D gene unclear. The germline V gene encodes CDR1 MNHEY and CDR2 SMNVEV (reference sequence). CDR3 length: 14 residues. Trimming stripped 3 bases from V and 2 bases from J, with 9 bases between. Here the CDR3 DNA reads TGTGCCAGCAGTTTCTCGAGGTCCACAGATACGCAGTATTTT. Protein: CASSFSRSTDTQYF.

This clone came up once. J is TRBJ2-5 and V is TRBV5-1; D perhaps matches TRBD2 (5 bases). Germline lookup yields CDR1 SGHRS and CDR2 YFSETQ. This CDR3 spans 15 amino acids. V dropped 3 bases and J dropped 2 bases, with 14 bases sitting between them. The CDR3: CASSWRSGVQETQYF. In nucleotides, the CDR3 is TGCGCCAGCAGCTGGAGGAGCGGAGTTCAAGAGACCCAGTACTTC.

The sample holds a few counts of this clone. The chain carries TRBV19 and TRBJ2-3; D may be TRBD2 (6 bases). There are 15 residues in the CDR3. Deletions cut 3 bases from V and 3 bases from J, with 13 bases between. CDR1 LNHDA and CDR2 SQIVND come from the germline V gene (reference sequence). The CDR3 DNA reads TGTGCCAGTAGTATGGGGGTAGCGGCTACAGATACGCAGTATTTT. Amino acid sequence: CASSMGVAATDTQYF.

V usage is TRBV9 and J usage is TRBJ2-3; D may be TRBD1 (6 bases). The CDR3 has 16 amino acids. Looked up from germline, CDR1 is SGDLS and CDR2 is YYNGEE. V was trimmed by 2 bases and J by 1 base, leaving 14 bases between them. The CDR3 nucleotides read TGTGCCAGCAGCGTCGACCCAGGGGTGGGCACAGATACGCAGTATTTT. It translates to CASSVDPGVGTDTQYF.

The chain carries TRBV7-9 and TRBJ2-5; D gene uncertain. In germline, CDR1 is SEHNR, CDR2 FQNEAQ (reference sequence). Deletions cut 6 bases from V and 5 bases from J, with 13 bases between. This CDR3 has 13 amino acids. Here the CDR3 DNA reads TGTGCCAGCAGAAAGATTGAGTGGGAGACCCAGTACTTC. Residues: CASRKIEWETQYF.

The chain recombines TRBV25-1 with TRBJ1-4; D is uncertain. V was shortened by 9 bases and J by 0 bases, with 8 bases between the two germline ends. Germline assignment: CDR1 MGHDK and CDR2 SYGVNS. The CDR3 has 13 residues. CDR3 nucleotide sequence: TGTGCCAGTGTCGGAGCAACTAATGAAAAACTGTTTTTT. This codes for CASVGATNEKLFF. Supplemented by reference TRBV25-1 and TRBJ1-4, the full variable domain reads EADIYQTPRYLVIGTGKKITLECSQTMGHDKMYWYQQDPGMELHLIHYSYGVNSTEKGDLSSESTVSRIRTEHFPLTLESARPSHTSQYLCASVGATNEKLFFGSGTQLSVL.

This chain joins TRBV28 and TRBJ2-7; D perhaps matches TRBD2 (5 bases). The CDR3 is made up of 13 amino acids. V was shortened by 7 bases and J by 4 bases, with 14 bases between the two germline ends. Germline CDR1 and CDR2: MDHEN and SYDVKM. The CDR3 loop is CASNPPGLYEQYF. In nucleotides, the CDR3 is TGTGCCAGCAATCCCCCGGGGTTGTACGAGCAGTACTTC.

As for this clone: A junction end diverges from the germline sequence, so it may reflect a read error. The chain combines TRBV15 with TRBJ2-1; no clear D. The CDR3 covers 13 residues. Germline assignment: CDR1 LNHNV and CDR2 YYDKDF (reference sequence). CDR3 sequence reads: CATSSLTYSEQFF. CDR3 DNA: TGTGCCACCAGCAGCCTGACCTACAGTGAGCAGTTCTTC.

This chain uses TRBV19 with TRBJ2-5; TRBD1 is a possible D gene (8 bases). Looked up from germline, CDR1 is LNHDA and CDR2 is SQIVND (reference sequence). This CDR3 has 14 residues. Trimming shortened V by 4 bases and J by 5 bases, and 14 bases separated the two germline ends. DNA of the CDR3: TGTGCCAGTAGTAAACAGGGGGGGAGGGAGACCCAGTACTTC. Translation gives CASSKQGGRETQYF.

The V gene is TRBV18, the J gene TRBJ1-4; D might be TRBD1 (5 bases). CDR3 length: 15 amino acids. Germline assignment: CDR1 KGHSH and CDR2 LQKENI. V was clipped by 0 bases and J by 7 bases, with 12 bases between them. The CDR3 reads CASSPPRGDSEKLFF. CDR3 nucleotide sequence: TGTGCCAGCTCACCACCACGAGGGGACTCTGAAAAACTGTTTTTT. Based on the CDR3 plus reference TRBV18 and TRBJ1-4, the full variable domain is NAGVMQNPRHLVRRRGQEARLRCSPMKGHSHVYWYRQLPEEGLKFMVYLQKENIIDESGMPKERFSAEFPKEGPSILRIQQVVRGDSAAYFCASSPPRGDSEKLFFGSGTQLSVL.

The rearrangement links TRBV28 to TRBJ1-2, with unresolved D. The V end was cut by 6 bases, the J end by 5 bases, with 10 bases between. Germline-derived CDR1 and CDR2 are MDHEN and SYDVKM. CDR3 size: 12 residues. CDR3 bases: TGTGCCAGCAGCGATCTAGAATATGGCTACACCTTC. Its translation: CASSDLEYGYTF.

J is TRBJ2-5 and V is TRBV5-8, with D uncertain. Trimming took off 3 bases at V and 4 bases at J, with 16 bases between the two ends. Germline V gene lookup returns CDR1 SGHTS and CDR2 YDEGEE. There are 15 residues in the CDR3. The CDR3 sequence is CASSSPGWRRETQYF. In nucleotides, the CDR3 is TGTGCCAGCAGCTCCCCCGGGTGGCGGAGAGAGACCCAGTACTTC.

The chain uses TRBV5-1 and TRBJ2-3; 9 bases align to TRBD1. The CDR3 has 16 amino acids. CDR1 and CDR2 from the germline V gene are SGHRS and YFSETQ. V dropped 4 bases and J dropped 3; count of bases not matched to a gene: 9. Written as DNA, the CDR3 is TGCGCCAGCAGCCTATATACAGGGGGCGCGACAGATACGCAGTATTTT. Translation gives CASSLYTGGATDTQYF.

V is TRBV4-1 and J is TRBJ1-3; D is uncertain. Trimming took 3 bases from V and 1 from J, leaving 13 bases between them. Germline CDR1 is MGHRA and CDR2 is YSYEKL. The CDR3 sequence is 16 residues long. This CDR3 reads CASSHPGWESGNTIYF. For the CDR3, the DNA is TGCGCCAGCAGCCATCCGGGATGGGAGTCTGGAAACACCATATATTTT.

The table lists this clone with a few counts. The chain links TRBV5-8 to TRBJ1-5; no reliable D call. Germline-derived CDR1 and CDR2 are SGHTS and YDEGEE. The ends were cut back, 7 bases at V and 10 bases at J, with 6 bases in the middle. The CDR3 loop spans 9 amino acids. The CDR3 reads CASSYPQHF. As DNA, the CDR3 is TGTGCCAGCTCGTATCCCCAGCATTTT.

The chain employs TRBV5-8 and TRBJ2-2, with 8 bases that match TRBD2. The CDR3 loop spans 14 amino acids. Germline lookup yields CDR1 SGHTS and CDR2 YDEGEE. The trim removed 3 bases at V and 7 bases at J, leaving 5 bases unmatched. Here the CDR3 reads CASSYSGDVGELFF. The DNA of the CDR3 is TGTGCCAGCAGCTATAGCGGGGATGTCGGGGAGCTGTTTTTT.

This chain connects TRBV19 to TRBJ2-4, with D perhaps matching TRBD1 (6 bases). Germline V gene data show CDR1 as LNHDA and CDR2 as SQIVND (reference sequence). The CDR3 loop spans 16 amino acids. V lost 1 base and J 6 bases, leaving 16 bases between the germline ends. The CDR3 here is CASSIGGERGGNIQYF. The DNA of the CDR3 is TGTGCCAGTAGTATAGGGGGTGAGAGAGGGGGAAACATTCAGTACTTC.

Here the CDR3 DNA reads TGCGCCAGCAGCCAAGAAACGGTATGGGAGACCCAGTACTTC. Protein sequence: CASSQETVWETQYF. The chain has TRBV4-1 and TRBJ2-5, with D uncertain. CDR3 length equals 14 residues. Per germline, CDR1 MGHRA and CDR2 YSYEKL. V was pared by 0 bases and J by 5 bases, with 10 bases between.